Below are 25 T cell receptor beta chains sequenced from a single sample in a study of blood T cell repertoires in COVID-19. TCRdb keeps only in-frame clones here, not all; method: immunoSEQ multiplex PCR. The sample holds about 280,000 clones, roughly 80% seen once. The sequencing input was PBMCs or T cells enriched from blood (not recorded which). Receptors were obtained from a man aged 35 to 55 who had been exposed to COVID-19.

The J gene is TRBJ2-7, the V gene TRBV21-1; the table's D call, TRBD2, was not checked against the DNA. TRBV21-1 is a pseudogene segment. The CDR3 is 15 amino acids. In DNA, the CDR3 is TGTGCCAGCAGTACCCGGGGGGTGACCCCCTACGAGCAGTACTTC. Protein product: CASSTRGVTPYEQYF.

This chain uses TRBV7-3 with TRBJ2-3, with TRBD2 as a possible D gene (6 bases). The germline gives CDR1 SGHTA, CDR2 FQGTGA. V lost 3 bases, J lost 2 bases, and 9 bases lay in between. This CDR3 is 14 amino acids long. The DNA of the CDR3 is TGTGCCAGCAGCTTCGGCGGGATCACAGATACGCAGTATTTT. Amino acids: CASSFGGITDTQYF.

This clone has just a few counts. The chain links TRBV18 to TRBJ2-2, with 7 bases matching TRBD1. CDR1 is KGHSH, CDR2 LQKENI, per germline. V dropped 3 bases and J dropped 3; count of bases not matched to a gene: 10. The CDR3 is 17 residues long. CDR3 sequence reads: CASSPSGYRGHTGELFF. CDR3 DNA sequence: TGTGCCAGCTCACCGTCGGGGTACAGGGGACACACCGGGGAGCTGTTTTTT.

This clone was seen a single time. V usage is TRBV14 and J usage is TRBJ2-5; tentative D call: TRBD2 (5 bases). The germline V gene encodes CDR1 SGHDN and CDR2 FVKESK. There are 15 residues in the CDR3. Trimming left V 1 base short and J 5 bases short, with 14 bases between. CDR3 region: CASSQVYGIVETQYF. CDR3 nucleotide sequence: TGTGCCAGCAGCCAAGTATACGGGATCGTGGAGACCCAGTACTTC.

This rearrangement joins TRBV7-2 to TRBJ2-2; D possibly corresponds to TRBD2 (6 bases). Per germline, CDR1 SGHTA and CDR2 FQGNSA. The V and J ends lost 5 bases and 8 bases respectively, with 12 bases between them. The length of the CDR3 is 13 residues. The CDR3 DNA sequence: TGTGCCAGCAGCATAACGGGAGCTGGGGAGCTGTTTTTT. This codes for CASSITGAGELFF.

The CDR3 here is CASSHNLAGIGETQYF. DNA for the CDR3: TGTGCCAGCTCACACAATCTAGCGGGGATTGGAGAGACCCAGTACTTC. This chain joins TRBV18 and TRBJ2-5; 9 bases agree with TRBD2. V shed 4 bases, J shed 4 bases, and the junction held 10 bases outside the gene matches. The CDR3 totals 16 residues. Germline loops: CDR1 KGHSH, CDR2 LQKENI.

The chain couples TRBV6-1 to TRBJ2-1; D call uncertain. This CDR3 is built from 15 residues. The V end lost 1 base, the J end lost 7 bases, and 14 bases lay between the germline ends. Germline V gene data show CDR1 as MNHNS and CDR2 as SASEGT. The DNA of the CDR3 is TGTGCCAGCAGTGAAGGTTGGTCAGGATCGAATGAGCAGTTCTTC. Amino acids: CASSEGWSGSNEQFF.

This clone was observed a handful of times. The V gene is TRBV19, the J gene TRBJ1-5; TRBD1 might be the D (6 bases). CDR3 length: 15 residues. The V gene lost 11 bases and the J gene lost 5 bases, with 22 bases spanning the gap. CDR1 and CDR2 from the germline V gene are LNHDA and SQIVND (reference sequence). CDR3 amino acids: CAVGDRPVGDQPQHF. The CDR3 nucleotides are TGTGCCGTAGGTGACAGGCCTGTCGGTGATCAGCCCCAGCATTTT.

The chain links TRBV12-5 to TRBJ1-2; D is undetermined. The CDR3 contains 12 residues. Between the trimmed V and J ends, which lost 8 bases and 8 bases, there was a span of 15 bases. Germline lookup yields CDR1 LGHNT and CDR2 FRNRAP. CDR3 loop: CASTRFVEGYTF. The CDR3 region has the DNA TGTGCTAGTACGAGATTCGTAGAGGGCTACACCTTC.

A word on this clone: Within the sample, other DNA sequences also encode this same CDR3. The rearrangement joins TRBV2 to TRBJ1-5; weak D call: TRBD1 (6 bases). CDR1 is SNHLY and CDR2 is FYNNEI in the germline V gene. There are 14 residues in the CDR3. Trimming removed 3 bases from V and 2 bases from J, with 8 bases in between. CDR3 in DNA: TGTGCCAGCAGTGAGAACAGGGGCAATCAGCCCCAGCATTTT. This sequence encodes CASSENRGNQPQHF.

The V and J genes are TRBV7-2 and TRBJ2-1; D gene ambiguous. V lost 3 bases to trimming and J lost 9 bases, with 9 bases between them. The germline gives CDR1 SGHTA, CDR2 FQGNSA. This CDR3 is built from 12 residues. For the CDR3, the DNA is TGTGCCAGCAGCTTCCTAGATGGTGAGCAGTTCTTC. It codes for CASSFLDGEQFF.

This clone was detected ten times or more. V is TRBV12-3 or TRBV12-4 and J is TRBJ2-3; D possibly corresponds to TRBD1 (5 bases). V lost 8 bases, J lost 4 bases, and 13 bases lay in between. This CDR3 has 13 residues. DNA for the CDR3: TGTGCCAGCGGTAGGGGAAGCGCAGATACGCAGTATTTT. Its translation is CASGRGSADTQYF.

The V call is TRBV27, the J call TRBJ2-2, with D tentatively TRBD1 (5 bases). The V and J ends lost 5 bases and 2 bases respectively, with 12 bases between them. The CDR3 is made up of 15 amino acids. Germline V CDR1 and CDR2: MNHEY, SMNVEV (reference sequence). Here the CDR3 DNA reads TGTGCCAGCAGTGCCCGGACACTTAACACCGGGGAGCTGTTTTTT. Translating it yields CASSARTLNTGELFF.

This chain connects TRBV7-2 to TRBJ2-3; 13 bases map to TRBD2. Germline assignment: CDR1 SGHTA and CDR2 FQGNSA. The trim removed 5 bases at V and 4 bases at J, leaving 9 bases unmatched. This CDR3 region has 17 residues. The CDR3 nucleotides are TGTGCCAGCAGCCCGGGACTAGCGGGACGGATGTCAGATACGCAGTATTTT. Amino acids: CASSPGLAGRMSDTQYF.

The gene calls are TRBV4-1 and TRBJ2-3; 10 bases line up with TRBD2. J lost 4 bases, V lost 8 bases, and 9 bases had no gene match. The CDR3 spans 15 residues. The germline V gene encodes CDR1 MGHRA and CDR2 YSYEKL. The CDR3 loop is CASSRLAGVPDTQYF. CDR3 nucleotides: TGCGCCAGCTCAAGGCTAGCGGGAGTCCCAGATACGCAGTATTTT.

The rearrangement uses TRBV6-5 and TRBJ1-5; D unclear. CDR3 length: 15 amino acids. The germline gives CDR1 MNHEY, CDR2 SVGAGI. Trimming shortened V by 5 bases and J by 5 bases, and 16 bases separated the two germline ends. In DNA form, the CDR3 reads TGTGCCAGCAGTCCCAGTCGGGGAACTTATCAGCCCCAGCATTTT. Encoded protein: CASSPSRGTYQPQHF.

The chain uses TRBV27 and TRBJ1-5; 7 bases match TRBD1. The CDR3 spans 19 residues. With V trimmed by 0 bases and J by 0 bases, 11 bases remained unmatched. In germline, CDR1 is MNHEY, CDR2 SMNVEV (reference sequence). The CDR3 loop is CASSLSRQGRAHSNQPQHF. CDR3 nucleotide sequence: TGTGCCAGCAGTTTATCTCGACAGGGTAGGGCACATAGCAATCAGCCCCAGCATTTT.

This clone was observed a single time. J is TRBJ2-5 and V is TRBV13, with TRBD2 matching 9 bases. Germline V gene data show CDR1 as PRHDT and CDR2 as FYEKMQ (reference sequence). The CDR3 loop spans 15 amino acids. The J segment lost 2 bases and the V segment lost 5 bases, leaving 6 bases of the junction unmatched. The CDR3 nucleotides are TGTGCCAGCAGCCCTAGCGGGATGGATCAAGAGACCCAGTACTTC. Protein product: CASSPSGMDQETQYF.

The chain employs TRBV19 and TRBJ1-1, with D uncertain. Germline V gene sequence: CDR1 LNHDA, CDR2 SQIVND (reference sequence). Trimming pared 6 bases from V and 0 bases from J, leaving 11 bases between. The CDR3 sequence is 14 residues long. CDR3 loop: CASRLGTMNTEAFF. In DNA form, the CDR3 reads TGTGCCAGTAGGTTGGGCACCATGAACACTGAAGCTTTCTTT.

The gene calls are TRBV19 and TRBJ2-3; 9 bases agree with TRBD2. The CDR3 length is 17 residues. Germline values: CDR1 LNHDA, CDR2 SQIVND (reference sequence). The V and J ends lost 5 bases and 5 bases, in that order; junction bases with no gene match: 14. CDR3 nucleotides: TGTGCCAGTAGTTACCTTGCGGGAGGGCCTGGGTTAGATACGCAGTATTTT. Translated, it gives CASSYLAGGPGLDTQYF.

The chain recombines TRBV9 with TRBJ1-1; D unclear. V was clipped by 4 bases and J by 0 bases, with 10 bases between them. The CDR3 is 14 residues long. Germline values: CDR1 SGDLS, CDR2 YYNGEE. The CDR3 region has the DNA TGTGCCAGCAGCCGATCTCAGGTGAACACTGAAGCTTTCTTT. Translated: CASSRSQVNTEAFF.

The rearrangement links TRBV5-1 to TRBJ1-1, with 9 bases fitting TRBD1. After removal of 4 bases from V and 0 bases from J, the junction contained 4 bases not matched to a gene. Germline V CDR1 and CDR2: SGHRS, YFSETQ. The CDR3 covers 15 residues. The CDR3, as DNA: TGCGCCAGCAGCCGCAACAGGGGGCTGAACACTGAAGCTTTCTTT. This sequence encodes CASSRNRGLNTEAFF.

The V call is TRBV6-5, the J call TRBJ2-1; D not certain. V was pared by 0 bases and J by 9 bases, with 9 bases between. From germline, CDR1 is MNHEY and CDR2 SVGAGI. This CDR3 is built from 13 residues. CDR3 in amino acids: CASSYSYVGEQFF. The CDR3 region has the DNA TGTGCCAGCAGTTACTCCTATGTTGGTGAGCAGTTCTTC.

The V call is TRBV5-1, the J call TRBJ1-1, with D unresolved. Germline V gene lookup returns CDR1 SGHRS and CDR2 YFSETQ. V gave up 0 bases and J gave up 3 bases, with 9 bases separating them. This CDR3 has 14 residues. The CDR3 DNA is TGCGCCAGCAGCTTGGCCGACAAATACACTGAAGCTTTCTTT. Translating gives CASSLADKYTEAFF.

The chain couples TRBV11-3 to TRBJ1-2; 7 positions match TRBD1. CDR3 size: 14 residues. V dropped 5 bases and J dropped 0; count of bases not matched to a gene: 3. Germline V gene lookup returns CDR1 SGHNT and CDR2 YENEEA. The CDR3 DNA is TGTGCCAGCAGCCCCCAGGGGGCTAACTATGGCTACACCTTC. Protein: CASSPQGANYGYTF.